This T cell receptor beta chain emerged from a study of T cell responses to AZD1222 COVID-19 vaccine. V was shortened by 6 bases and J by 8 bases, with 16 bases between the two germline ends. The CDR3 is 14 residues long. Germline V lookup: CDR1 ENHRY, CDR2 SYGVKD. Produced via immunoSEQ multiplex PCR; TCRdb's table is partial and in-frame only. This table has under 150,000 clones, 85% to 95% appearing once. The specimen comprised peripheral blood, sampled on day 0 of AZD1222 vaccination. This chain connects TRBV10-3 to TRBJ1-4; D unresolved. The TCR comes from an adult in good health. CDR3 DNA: TGTGCCATCAGGGCAGGTGGCGGAAAGGAAAAACTGTTTTTT. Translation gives CAIRAGGGKEKLFF.